This entry lists 7 T cell receptor beta chains sequenced from one sample in a study of shared clonotypes between healthy human individuals. The naive CD8 subset, CD45RO-negative cells positively selected for CCR7, excluded terminally differentiated effector memory CD45RA+ cells. Using immunoSEQ multiplex PCR, the repertoire was profiled, and TCRdb retains in-frame clones only, with some absent. The sample consists of about 680,000 clones, 92% of them appearing once. Sequenced input: naive CD8+ T cells sorted from blood. Receptors originate from a young man in good health.

The chain employs TRBV6-4 and TRBJ2-3, with D uncertain. The CDR3 runs to 15 residues. From germline, CDR1 is MRHNA and CDR2 SNTAGT. V was pared by 5 bases and J by 1 base, with 13 bases between. Here the CDR3 DNA reads TGTGCCAGCAGTCAACTCCTGAGTGGCACAGATACGCAGTATTTT. Its protein is CASSQLLSGTDTQYF.

Concerning this clone: The sample contains more than one DNA sequence encoding this CDR3. The chain links TRBV7-9 to TRBJ2-5; no definite D call. Germline V gene lookup returns CDR1 SEHNR and CDR2 FQNEAQ (reference sequence). The CDR3 runs 13 residues. Deletions cut 1 base from V and 1 base from J, with 4 bases between. The CDR3 DNA reads TGTGCCAGCAGCTTAGGGGGCCAAGAGACCCAGTACTTC. As protein: CASSLGGQETQYF.

The rearrangement uses TRBV27 and TRBJ2-1, with a tentative D call TRBD2 (6 bases). CDR3 length equals 13 residues. Germline V gives CDR1 MNHEY, CDR2 SMNVEV (reference sequence). V lost 8 bases to trimming and J lost 6 bases, with 14 bases between them. CDR3: CASSPGLSNEQFF. The DNA for the CDR3 is TGTGCCAGCTCGCCGGGACTCTCCAATGAGCAGTTCTTC.

Remarks on this clone: This sample includes further DNA sequences coding for the same CDR3. The rearrangement uses TRBV9 and TRBJ2-2, with a possible D match to TRBD1 (5 bases). Germline-derived CDR1 and CDR2 are SGDLS and YYNGEE. There are 14 residues in the CDR3. V dropped 0 bases and J dropped 5 bases, with 8 bases sitting between them. The DNA of the CDR3 is TGTGCCAGCAGCGTAGAAGGGGAAACCGGGGAGCTGTTTTTT. Its protein is CASSVEGETGELFF.

CDR3 nucleotides: TGTGCCAGCAGCCAAGAAGTCCCGGGACAGGGGTATCAAGAGACCCAGTACTTC. This sequence encodes CASSQEVPGQGYQETQYF. The chain links TRBV14 to TRBJ2-5; 10 bases map to TRBD1. CDR1 is SGHDN, CDR2 FVKESK, per germline. This CDR3 region has 18 residues. The ends lost 0 bases at V and 2 bases at J; junction bases unmatched: 9.

Points on this clone: Other DNA sequences in this specimen translate into the identical CDR3. This chain uses TRBV30 with TRBJ2-1; a possible D gene is TRBD2 (6 bases). This CDR3 comprises 15 residues. Germline values: CDR1 GTSNPN, CDR2 SVGIG (reference sequence). Trimming left V 8 bases short and J 0 bases short, with 17 bases between. The CDR3 protein is CAGGTSPSSYNEQFF. CDR3 bases: TGTGCCGGAGGGACGTCTCCCAGCTCCTACAATGAGCAGTTCTTC.

The V and J genes are TRBV19 and TRBJ2-3, with TRBD1 matching 8 bases. The length of the CDR3 is 18 residues. V gave up 2 bases and J gave up 2 bases; unmatched junction bases: 12. Per germline, CDR1 LNHDA and CDR2 SQIVND (reference sequence). Written as DNA, the CDR3 is TGTGCCAGTAGTATAACGCGACTGGGGACAGGCCTCACAGATACGCAGTATTTT. It yields the protein CASSITRLGTGLTDTQYF.